Listed here are 26 T cell receptor beta chains from one sample, sequenced in a study of cytomegalovirus exposure and HLA in healthy donors. The PCR ran on 60 Vbeta and 13 Jbeta primers. The data were produced by immunoSEQ multiplex PCR, yet TCRdb's version contains in-frame clones alone and is incomplete. The repertoire consists of about 200,000 clones, with about 81% occurring once and the leading ten covering 4.5% to 7%. Source material: PBMCs. The receptor source for this set is a man aged 35 to 55 in good health and CMV-seropositive.

J is TRBJ1-5 and V is TRBV28; D not certain. This CDR3 is built from 15 residues. Trimming stripped 3 bases from V and 3 bases from J, with 12 bases between. Germline V gives CDR1 MDHEN, CDR2 SYDVKM. The CDR3 DNA reads TGTGCCAGCAGTTTTAAGGGAGTAGACAATCAGCCCCAGCATTTT. Translated, it gives CASSFKGVDNQPQHF.

J is TRBJ1-5 and V is TRBV2; D might be TRBD1 (6 bases). The CDR3 spans 13 residues. Trimming stripped 6 bases from V and 7 bases from J, with 13 bases between. Germline V gene sequence: CDR1 SNHLY, CDR2 FYNNEI. The CDR3 sequence is CASRGDQGQPQHF. The DNA of the CDR3 is TGTGCCAGCAGAGGGGATCAGGGGCAGCCCCAGCATTTT.

In this sample, this clone turned up once. Written as DNA, the CDR3 is TGTGCCAGTAGTTTAGGGGCCGGACAGCCCCAGCATTTT. Its protein product is CASSLGAGQPQHF. The chain uses TRBV19 and TRBJ1-5; a possible D gene is TRBD1 (5 bases). The CDR3 spans 13 residues. CDR1 is LNHDA and CDR2 is SQIVND in the germline V gene (reference sequence). V shed 5 bases and J shed 7 bases, with 12 bases lying between them.

The chain employs TRBV5-1 and TRBJ1-1; TRBD1 agrees at 12 bases. Germline CDR1 reads SGHRS; CDR2 reads YFSETQ. After removal of 3 bases from V and 6 bases from J, the junction contained 18 bases not matched to a gene. This CDR3 is 19 amino acids long. CDR3 coding DNA: TGCGCCAGCAGCTCTGGGGGGCCCGGGACAGGGGGCGCGCTCTCTGAAGCTTTCTTT. This translates into CASSSGGPGTGGALSEAFF.

This chain links TRBV7-8 with TRBJ2-5; 8 bases are a match to TRBD1. The CDR3 spans 14 residues. Germline assignment: CDR1 SGHVS and CDR2 FQNEAQ. V was pared by 4 bases and J by 5 bases, with 6 bases of the junction left unmatched. This CDR3 is CASSSEQGDETQYF. In DNA, the CDR3 is TGTGCCAGCAGCTCAGAACAGGGGGATGAGACCCAGTACTTC.

The rearrangement uses TRBV5-4 and TRBJ2-1; 11 nucleotides line up with TRBD2. The CDR3 spans 16 residues. V lost 4 bases, J lost 9 bases, and 12 bases stayed unmatched. Germline V CDR1 and CDR2: SGHNT, YYREEE (reference sequence). In DNA form, the CDR3 reads TGTGCCAGCAGCACCGTTAGCGGGAGGGCCACCCTTGAGCAGTTCTTC. It yields the protein CASSTVSGRATLEQFF. The variable domain in full, with the rest retrieved from reference TRBV5-4 and TRBJ2-1, is ETGVTQSPTHLIKTRGQQVTLRCSSQSGHNTVSWYQQALGQGPQFIFQYYREEENGRGNFPPRFSGLQFPNYSSELNVNALELDDSALYLCASSTVSGRATLEQFFGPGTRLTVL.

This chain uses TRBV28 with TRBJ2-7, with D tentatively TRBD1 (6 bases). CDR3 size: 11 residues. V lost 2 bases to trimming and J lost 12 bases, with 11 bases between them. Germline CDR1 reads MDHEN; CDR2 reads SYDVKM. The DNA of the CDR3 is TGTGCCAGCAGTTTAAGGGGGTTCAGGTACTTC. It yields the protein CASSLRGFRYF.

The chain links TRBV19 to TRBJ2-1; 8 nucleotides align to TRBD2. CDR1 and CDR2 from the germline V gene are LNHDA and SQIVND (reference sequence). The CDR3 contains 14 residues. Trimming removed 5 bases from V and 7 bases from J; junction bases left unmatched: 7. CDR3 bases: TGTGCCAGTAGTTCCCGGACTAGCTTAAATGAGCAGTTCTTC. Protein product: CASSSRTSLNEQFF.

This clone was seen just once. The chain joins TRBV27 to TRBJ1-2, with D tentatively TRBD1 (6 bases). The CDR3 is made up of 14 amino acids. Germline V lookup: CDR1 MNHEY, CDR2 SMNVEV (reference sequence). Trimming removed 6 bases from V and 3 bases from J, with 14 bases in between. CDR3 in amino acids: CASSRLQGDYGYTF. CDR3 nucleotides: TGTGCCAGCAGCCGATTACAGGGAGACTATGGCTACACCTTC.

The chain is built from TRBV5-4 and TRBJ2-6, with a weak D call TRBD1 (6 bases). Germline CDR1 reads SGHNT; CDR2 reads YYREEE (reference sequence). Trimming stripped 4 bases from V and 3 bases from J, with 8 bases between. The CDR3 is made up of 14 amino acids. The CDR3 loop is CASSHRVGANVLTF. The CDR3, as DNA: TGTGCCAGCAGCCACAGGGTTGGGGCCAACGTCCTGACTTTC.

The rearrangement links TRBV19 to TRBJ2-1; a possible D gene is TRBD1 (6 bases). Germline V lookup: CDR1 LNHDA, CDR2 SQIVND (reference sequence). Trimming cost V 6 bases and J 9 bases, with 12 bases left between them. This CDR3 is 12 amino acids long. For the CDR3, the DNA is TGTGCCAGTAGCAAGGGGGATTTTGAGCAGTTCTTC. The encoded protein is CASSKGDFEQFF.

This clone was recorded only once. The rearrangement uses TRBV27 and TRBJ2-5, with TRBD1 identical over 7 bases. TRBJ2-7 matches the DNA end more closely, so the J call is doubtful. The length of the CDR3 is 16 residues. Germline lookup yields CDR1 MNHEY and CDR2 SMNVEV (reference sequence). CDR3 loop: CASSLRAGTALYEQYF. The CDR3 DNA sequence: TGTGCCAGCAGTTTACGGGCCGGGACAGCCTTATACGAGCAGTACTTC.

This clone was seen only a few times. The rearrangement uses TRBV7-6 and TRBJ2-7; TRBD2 matches 10 bases. J gave up 8 bases and V 6 bases, and 10 bases lay outside the gene matches. CDR1 SGHVS and CDR2 FNYEAQ come from the germline V gene. The CDR3 runs to 14 residues. Here the CDR3 DNA reads TGTGCCAGCAGTTCACTAGCGGGACCTTTGAAGCAGTACTTC. Residues: CASSSLAGPLKQYF.

The CDR3, as DNA: TGTGCCAGCGGCGACTACAGAGAGACCCAGTACTTC. Its translation: CASGDYRETQYF. The V gene is TRBV6-6, the J gene TRBJ2-5, with D possibly matching TRBD2 (5 bases). The CDR3 totals 12 residues. Between the trimmed V and J ends, which lost 8 bases and 4 bases, there was a span of 11 bases. CDR1 and CDR2 (germline): MNHNY, SVGAGI (reference sequence).

V and J are TRBV7-8 and TRBJ1-1, with D maybe TRBD1 (5 bases). Deletions cut 1 base from V and 0 bases from J, with 15 bases between. This CDR3 is 17 amino acids long. The germline gives CDR1 SGHVS, CDR2 FQNEAQ. The chain's CDR3 is CASSLGQGLSMNTEAFF. The CDR3 DNA reads as TGTGCCAGCAGCTTAGGCCAGGGTCTTTCCATGAACACTGAAGCTTTCTTT.

The rearrangement joins TRBV29-1 to TRBJ2-7; TRBD1 agrees at 10 bases. The CDR3 spans 17 residues. With 7 bases clipped from V and 2 bases from J, the junction kept 17 bases outside the gene matches. Germline V gene data show CDR1 as SQVTM and CDR2 as ANQGSEA. CDR3 in DNA: TGCAGCGCCAGTCCGGACAGGGGGAGATATGGCGCCTACGAGCAGTACTTC. It codes for CSASPDRGRYGAYEQYF.

The V gene is TRBV30, the J gene TRBJ2-6; D gene unclear. Germline-derived CDR1 and CDR2 are GTSNPN and SVGIG (reference sequence). This CDR3 is 13 amino acids long. The V end was cut by 0 bases, the J end by 7 bases, with 7 bases between. CDR3 amino acids: CAWSVHQANVLTF. CDR3 coding DNA: TGTGCCTGGAGTGTACACCAAGCCAACGTCCTGACTTTC. Supplemented by reference TRBV30 and TRBJ2-6, the full variable domain reads SQTIHQWPATLVQPVGSPLSLECTVEGTSNPNLYWYRQAAGRGLQLLFYSVGIGQISSEVPQNLSASRPQDRQFILSSKKLLLSDSGFYLCAWSVHQANVLTFGAGSRLTVL.

This clone was picked up a small number of times. In nucleotides, the CDR3 is TGTGCCAGCAGCTTGCCGGCGGGTGAGCAGTTCTTC. It yields the protein CASSLPAGEQFF. The chain couples TRBV7-8 to TRBJ2-1, with D perhaps TRBD2 (5 bases). CDR1 and CDR2 (germline): SGHVS, FQNEAQ. The CDR3 consists of 12 residues. The ends were cut back, 3 bases at V and 9 bases at J, with 9 bases in the middle.

This chain uses TRBV10-3 with TRBJ2-3; 11 bases map to TRBD1. Germline-derived CDR1 and CDR2 are ENHRY and SYGVKD. This CDR3 is built from 15 residues. J was trimmed by 5 bases and V by 8 bases; bases with no gene match: 9. The CDR3 spells CAISPGQGDGDTQYF. The CDR3 nucleotides read TGTGCCATCTCGCCGGGACAGGGGGACGGAGATACGCAGTATTTT.

The V call is TRBV5-1, the J call TRBJ2-7; 8 nucleotides match TRBD2. The CDR3 consists of 16 residues. V dropped 0 bases and J dropped 2; count of bases not matched to a gene: 7. Germline V gene lookup returns CDR1 SGHRS and CDR2 YFSETQ. CDR3 in DNA: TGCGCCAGCAGCTTGGCCATCGCGGGAGGCCCCTACGAGCAGTACTTC. Its translation is CASSLAIAGGPYEQYF. The variable domain in full, with the rest retrieved from reference TRBV5-1 and TRBJ2-7, is KAGVTQTPRYLIKTRGQQVTLSCSPISGHRSVSWYQQTPGQGLQFLFEYFSETQRNKGNFPGRFSGRQFSNSRSEMNVSTLELGDSALYLCASSLAIAGGPYEQYFGPGTRLTVT.

The CDR3 DNA follows: TGTGCCAGCAGCTTTACAGCCACTAACTATGGCTACACCTTC. It yields the protein CASSFTATNYGYTF. This chain links TRBV5-5 with TRBJ1-2; D is undetermined. V was pared by 2 bases and J by 0 bases, with 8 bases between. CDR3 length: 14 amino acids. Germline values: CDR1 SGHKS, CDR2 YYEKEE (reference sequence).

This chain joins TRBV7-2 and TRBJ2-5; D is uncertain. Trimming stripped 3 bases from V and 2 bases from J, with 13 bases between. CDR1 and CDR2 (germline): SGHTA, FQGNSA. The CDR3 is 15 residues long. The DNA for the CDR3 is TGTGCCAGCAGCTTCTCTGGGCATCTTCAAGAGACCCAGTACTTC. Its protein product is CASSFSGHLQETQYF.

This clone was found once. The chain carries TRBV7-9 and TRBJ2-3; 8 bases map to TRBD2. The V gene end was trimmed by 1 base and the J gene end by 5 bases; junction bases not matched to a gene: 5. The CDR3 spans 15 residues. Germline V gene lookup returns CDR1 SEHNR and CDR2 FQNEAQ (reference sequence). For the CDR3, the DNA is TGTGCCAGCAGCTTAGGGCGGGAGGATAAAGATACGCAGTATTTT. Its protein is CASSLGREDKDTQYF.

The chain couples TRBV9 to TRBJ2-4; tentative D call: TRBD2 (6 bases). The CDR3 spans 12 residues. V lost 0 bases to trimming and J lost 13 bases, with 11 bases between them. Germline CDR1 SGDLS, CDR2 YYNGEE. The chain's CDR3 is CASSVEGGTQYF. DNA for the CDR3: TGTGCCAGCAGCGTAGAGGGAGGCACCCAGTACTTC. Using reference TRBV9 and TRBJ2-4 for the parts outside the CDR3, the full variable domain is DSGVTQTPKHLITATGQRVTLRCSPRSGDLSVYWYQQSLDQGLQFLIQYYNGEERAKGNILERFSAQQFPDLHSELNLSSLELGDSALYFCASSVEGGTQYFGAGTRLSVL.

CDR3 sequence: CASSSPGSNLYGYTF. The CDR3 DNA reads as TGTGCCAGCAGTTCGCCAGGATCGAATCTATATGGCTACACCTTC. The chain combines TRBV6-5 with TRBJ1-2, with no clear D. V was pared by 4 bases and J by 5 bases, with 17 bases between. This CDR3 is built from 15 residues. Germline V lookup: CDR1 MNHEY, CDR2 SVGAGI.

This chain connects TRBV11-3 to TRBJ2-5; tentatively, D is TRBD2 (5 bases). Looked up from germline, CDR1 is SGHNT and CDR2 is YENEEA. V lost 1 base to trimming and J lost 5 bases, with 11 bases between them. The CDR3 is 14 residues long. The CDR3 nucleotides read TGTGCCAGCAGCTTAGGGCGAGGGATGGAGACCCAGTACTTC. It encodes CASSLGRGMETQYF.